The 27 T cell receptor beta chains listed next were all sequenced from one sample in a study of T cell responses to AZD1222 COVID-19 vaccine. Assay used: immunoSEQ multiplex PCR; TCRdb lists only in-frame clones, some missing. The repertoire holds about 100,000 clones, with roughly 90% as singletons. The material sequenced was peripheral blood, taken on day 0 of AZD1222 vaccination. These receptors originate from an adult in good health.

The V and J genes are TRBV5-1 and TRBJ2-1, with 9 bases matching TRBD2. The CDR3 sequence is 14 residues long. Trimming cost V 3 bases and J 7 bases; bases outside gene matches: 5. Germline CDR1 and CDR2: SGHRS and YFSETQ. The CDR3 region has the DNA TGCGCCAGCAGCTCGTCAACTAGCGGGAATGAGCAGTTCTTC. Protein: CASSSSTSGNEQFF. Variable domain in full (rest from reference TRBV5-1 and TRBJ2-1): KAGVTQTPRYLIKTRGQQVTLSCSPISGHRSVSWYQQTPGQGLQFLFEYFSETQRNKGNFPGRFSGRQFSNSRSEMNVSTLELGDSALYLCASSSSTSGNEQFFGPGTRLTVL.

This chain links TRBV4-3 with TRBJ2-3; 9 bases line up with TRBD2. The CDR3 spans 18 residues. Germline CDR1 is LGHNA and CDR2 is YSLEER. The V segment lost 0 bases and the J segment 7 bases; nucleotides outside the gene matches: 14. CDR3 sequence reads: CASSQDFRPSGTFNTQYF. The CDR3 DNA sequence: TGCGCCAGCAGCCAAGATTTTCGCCCTAGCGGGACCTTTAATACGCAGTATTTT.

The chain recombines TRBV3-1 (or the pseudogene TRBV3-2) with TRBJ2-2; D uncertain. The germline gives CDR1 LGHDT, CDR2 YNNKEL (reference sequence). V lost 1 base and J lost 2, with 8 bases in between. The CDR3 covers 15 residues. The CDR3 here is CASSQVLGNTGELFF. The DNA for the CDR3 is TGTGCCAGCAGCCAAGTCCTAGGTAACACCGGGGAGCTGTTTTTT.

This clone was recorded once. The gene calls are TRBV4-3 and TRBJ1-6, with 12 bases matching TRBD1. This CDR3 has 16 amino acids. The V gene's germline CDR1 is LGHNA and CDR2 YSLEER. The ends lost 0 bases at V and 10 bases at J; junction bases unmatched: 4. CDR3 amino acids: CASSQDFGTGGSPLHF. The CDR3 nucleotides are TGCGCCAGCAGCCAAGATTTTGGGACAGGGGGCTCACCCCTCCACTTT.

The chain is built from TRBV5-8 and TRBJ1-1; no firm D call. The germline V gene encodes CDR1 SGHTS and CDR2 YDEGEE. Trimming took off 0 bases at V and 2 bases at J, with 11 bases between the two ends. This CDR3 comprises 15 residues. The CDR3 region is CASSLAAHTNTEAFF. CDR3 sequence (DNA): TGTGCCAGCAGCTTGGCGGCACACACTAACACTGAAGCTTTCTTT.

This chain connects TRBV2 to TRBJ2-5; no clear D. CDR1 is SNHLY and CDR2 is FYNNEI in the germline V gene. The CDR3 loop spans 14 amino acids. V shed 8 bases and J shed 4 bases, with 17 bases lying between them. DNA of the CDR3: TGTGCCAGCCGAGTTAGTGTGGCCCCAGAGACCCAGTACTTC. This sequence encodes CASRVSVAPETQYF.

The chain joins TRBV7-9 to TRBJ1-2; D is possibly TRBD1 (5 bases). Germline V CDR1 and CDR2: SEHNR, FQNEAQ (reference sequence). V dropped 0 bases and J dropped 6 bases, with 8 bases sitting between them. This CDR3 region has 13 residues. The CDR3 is CASSLAQVNGYTF. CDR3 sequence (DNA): TGTGCCAGCAGCTTAGCACAGGTCAATGGCTACACCTTC.

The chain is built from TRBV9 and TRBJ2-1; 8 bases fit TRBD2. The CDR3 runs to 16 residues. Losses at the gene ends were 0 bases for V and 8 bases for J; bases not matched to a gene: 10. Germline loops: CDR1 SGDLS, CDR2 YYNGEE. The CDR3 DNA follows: TGTGCCAGCAGCGTAGGCTCACGGGAGGGCCCTCATGAGCAGTTCTTC. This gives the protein CASSVGSREGPHEQFF.

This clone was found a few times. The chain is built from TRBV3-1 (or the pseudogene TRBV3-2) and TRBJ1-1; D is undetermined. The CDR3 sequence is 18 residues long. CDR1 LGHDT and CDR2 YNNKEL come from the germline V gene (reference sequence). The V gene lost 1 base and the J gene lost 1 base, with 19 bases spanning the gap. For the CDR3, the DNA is TGTGCCAGCAGCCAAGCCCTGAGGCTCGCGGGAAAGAACACTGAAGCTTTCTTT. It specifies CASSQALRLAGKNTEAFF.

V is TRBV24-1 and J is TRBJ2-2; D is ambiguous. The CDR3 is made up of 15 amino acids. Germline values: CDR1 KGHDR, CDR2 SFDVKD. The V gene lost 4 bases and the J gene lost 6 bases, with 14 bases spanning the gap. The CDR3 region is CATSDRRSPAGELFF. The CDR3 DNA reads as TGTGCCACCAGTGACCGGCGGTCTCCGGCCGGGGAGCTGTTTTTT.

The CDR3 DNA is TGCGCCAGCAGCCAGCTAGCGGGCACAGATACGCAGTATTTT. Protein product: CASSQLAGTDTQYF. The chain is built from TRBV4-1 and TRBJ2-3; 7 bases map to TRBD2. J gave up 1 base and V 3 bases, and 1 base lay outside the gene matches. Germline CDR1 is MGHRA and CDR2 is YSYEKL. The CDR3 spans 14 residues.

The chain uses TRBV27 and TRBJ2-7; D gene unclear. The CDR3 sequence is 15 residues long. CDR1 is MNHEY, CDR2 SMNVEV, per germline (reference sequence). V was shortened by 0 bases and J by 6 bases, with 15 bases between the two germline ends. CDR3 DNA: TGTGCCAGCAGTTTATCCCCCCCGCACGACCCCGAGCAGTACTTC. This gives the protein CASSLSPPHDPEQYF.

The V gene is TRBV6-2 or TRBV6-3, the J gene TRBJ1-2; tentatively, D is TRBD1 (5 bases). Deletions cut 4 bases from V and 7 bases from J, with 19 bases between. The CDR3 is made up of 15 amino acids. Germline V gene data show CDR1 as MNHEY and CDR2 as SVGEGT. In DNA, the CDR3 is TGTGCCAGCAGTTCCATGGTCGAGAGGGGCAGTGGCTACACCTTC. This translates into CASSSMVERGSGYTF.

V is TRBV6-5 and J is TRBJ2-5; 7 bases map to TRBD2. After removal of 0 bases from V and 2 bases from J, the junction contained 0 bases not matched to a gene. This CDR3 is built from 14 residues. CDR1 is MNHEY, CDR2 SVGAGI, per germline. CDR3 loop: CASSYSGGQETQYF. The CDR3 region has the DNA TGTGCCAGCAGTTACTCCGGGGGGCAAGAGACCCAGTACTTC.

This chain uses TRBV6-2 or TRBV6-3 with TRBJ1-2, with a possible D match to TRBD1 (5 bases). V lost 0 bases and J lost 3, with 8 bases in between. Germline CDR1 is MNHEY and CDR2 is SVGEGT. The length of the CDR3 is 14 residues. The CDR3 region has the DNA TGTGCCAGCAGTTACTCTCAGGGTGACTATGGCTACACCTTC. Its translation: CASSYSQGDYGYTF.

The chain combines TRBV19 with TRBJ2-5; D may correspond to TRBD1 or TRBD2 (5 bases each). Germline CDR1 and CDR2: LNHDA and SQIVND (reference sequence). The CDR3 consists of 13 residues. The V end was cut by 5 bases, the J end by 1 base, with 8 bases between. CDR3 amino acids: CASSEGLQETQYF. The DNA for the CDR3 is TGTGCCAGTAGTGAGGGGCTCCAAGAGACCCAGTACTTC. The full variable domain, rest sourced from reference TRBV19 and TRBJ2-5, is DGGITQSPKYLFRKEGQNVTLSCEQNLNHDAMYWYRQDPGQGLRLIYYSQIVNDFQKGDIAEGYSVSREKKESFPLTVTSAQKNPTAFYLCASSEGLQETQYFGPGTRLLVL.

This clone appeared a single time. The CDR3 coding sequence is TGTGCCAGCAGCCCCGCACTGGTCCGGGCAGGGACTGAAGCTTTCTTT. Residues: CASSPALVRAGTEAFF. The chain recombines TRBV7-6 with TRBJ1-1; the D gene is possibly TRBD1 (5 bases). The germline V gene encodes CDR1 SGHVS and CDR2 FNYEAQ. The CDR3 runs 16 residues. V lost 5 bases, J lost 5 bases, and 21 bases lay in between.

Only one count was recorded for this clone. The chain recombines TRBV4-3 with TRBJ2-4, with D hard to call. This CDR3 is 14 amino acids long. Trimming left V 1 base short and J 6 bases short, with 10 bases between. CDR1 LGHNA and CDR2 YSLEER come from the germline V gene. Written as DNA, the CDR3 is TGCGCCAGCAGCCAAGGTCCAGAAATAAACATTCAGTACTTC. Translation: CASSQGPEINIQYF.

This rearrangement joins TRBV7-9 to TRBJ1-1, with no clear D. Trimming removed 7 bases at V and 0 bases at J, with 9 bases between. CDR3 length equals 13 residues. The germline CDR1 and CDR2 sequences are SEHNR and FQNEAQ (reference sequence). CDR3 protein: CASTGGVNTEAFF. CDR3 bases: TGTGCCAGCACAGGCGGAGTGAACACTGAAGCTTTCTTT.

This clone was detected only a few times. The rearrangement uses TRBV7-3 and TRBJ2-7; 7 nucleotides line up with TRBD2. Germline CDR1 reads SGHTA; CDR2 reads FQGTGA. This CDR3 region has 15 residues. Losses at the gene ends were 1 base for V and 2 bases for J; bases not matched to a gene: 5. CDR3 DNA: TGTGCCAGCAGCTTAAGGGGCGGGAGTACCTACGAGCAGTACTTC. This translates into CASSLRGGSTYEQYF.

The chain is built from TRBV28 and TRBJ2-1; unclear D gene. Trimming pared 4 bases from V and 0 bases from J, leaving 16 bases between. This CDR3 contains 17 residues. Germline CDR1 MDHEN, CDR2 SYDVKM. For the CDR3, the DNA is TGTGCCAGCAGTTCCATCCCCGTGGACCACTCCTACAATGAGCAGTTCTTC. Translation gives CASSSIPVDHSYNEQFF. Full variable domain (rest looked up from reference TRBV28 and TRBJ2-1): DVKVTQSSRYLVKRTGEKVFLECVQDMDHENMFWYRQDPGLGLRLIYFSYDVKMKEKGDIPEGYSVSREKKERFSLILESASTNQTSMYLCASSSIPVDHSYNEQFFGPGTRLTVL.

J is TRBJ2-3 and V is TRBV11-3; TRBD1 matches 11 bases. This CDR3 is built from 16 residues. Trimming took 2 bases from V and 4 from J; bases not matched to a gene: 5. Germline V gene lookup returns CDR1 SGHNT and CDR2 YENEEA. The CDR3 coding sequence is TGTGCCAGCAGCTTAATGGGGACAGGGGGTTCAGATACGCAGTATTTT. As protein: CASSLMGTGGSDTQYF.

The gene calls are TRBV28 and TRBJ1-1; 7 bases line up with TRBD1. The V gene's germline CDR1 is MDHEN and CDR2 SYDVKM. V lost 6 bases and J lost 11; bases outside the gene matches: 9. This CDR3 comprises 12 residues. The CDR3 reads CASSGTDRQAFF. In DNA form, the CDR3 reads TGTGCCAGCAGCGGGACAGATCGACAGGCTTTCTTT.

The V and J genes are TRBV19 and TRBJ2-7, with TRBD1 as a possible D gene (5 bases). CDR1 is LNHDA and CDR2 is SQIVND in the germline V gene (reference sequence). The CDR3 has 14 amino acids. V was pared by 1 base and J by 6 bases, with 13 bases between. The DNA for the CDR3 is TGTGCCAGTAGTATAGGGTCGGGCAGGGTCGAGCAGTACTTC. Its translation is CASSIGSGRVEQYF.

Here the CDR3 reads CATIKTGTYEQYF. CDR3 nucleotides: TGTGCCACGATAAAGACAGGGACTTACGAGCAGTACTTC. The gene calls are TRBV2 and TRBJ2-7; weak D call: TRBD1 (7 bases). CDR1 is SNHLY, CDR2 FYNNEI, per germline. The length of the CDR3 is 13 residues. The V gene lost 10 bases and the J gene lost 4 bases, with 17 bases spanning the gap.

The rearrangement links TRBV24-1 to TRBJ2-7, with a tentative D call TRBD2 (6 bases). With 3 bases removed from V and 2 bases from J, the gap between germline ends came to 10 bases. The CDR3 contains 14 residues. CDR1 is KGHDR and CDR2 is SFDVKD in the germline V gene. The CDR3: CATSDGTGAYEQYF. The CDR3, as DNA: TGTGCCACCAGTGATGGGACTGGAGCCTACGAGCAGTACTTC.

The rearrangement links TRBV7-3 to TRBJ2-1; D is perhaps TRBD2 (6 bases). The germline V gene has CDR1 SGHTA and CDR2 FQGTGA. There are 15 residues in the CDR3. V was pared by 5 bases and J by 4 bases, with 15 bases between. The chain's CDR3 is CASSLRGTVYNEQFF. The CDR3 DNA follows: TGTGCCAGCAGCCTCCGGGGGACTGTTTACAATGAGCAGTTCTTC.